This T cell receptor (beta chain) appears in the sequencing data of a study of blood T cell repertoires in COVID-19. Looking at the study overall: Symptom resolution, clearance, or two negative PCRs marked the recovered donors of Cohort 3. Acute and convalescent COVID-19 samples came from the United States, Italy and Spain.

The V gene's germline CDR1 is LNHNV and CDR2 YYDKDF (reference sequence). The CDR3 consists of 16 residues. V gave up 4 bases and J gave up 6 bases, with 19 bases separating them. The participants were between roughly 18 and 89 years old and came from some 25 US areas. Per the original data handling: Amplification with reference gene primers provided the estimates of nucleated cell counts. The data were produced by immunoSEQ multiplex PCR, yet TCRdb's version contains in-frame clones alone and is incomplete. That table gives V, J and clone size, and the DNA gave D and trimming. The data contain approximately 190,000 clones, about 88% of them singletons.

This chain uses TRBV15 with TRBJ2-4, with a possible D match to TRBD2 (6 bases). This TCR was sampled from a woman aged 40 to 50 in a cohort exposed to, infected with or recovered from COVID-19 (not recorded which). What was sequenced was PBMCs or T cells enriched from blood (not recorded which). The CDR3 DNA reads as TGTGCCACCAGCACTTCCATGGGCCAGGGAGGAAACATTCAGTACTTC. Residues: CATSTSMGQGGNIQYF.